Here is one T cell receptor beta chain with its context. Looked up from germline, CDR1 is MGHDK and CDR2 is SYGVNS. Trimming took 4 bases from V and 2 from J, leaving 8 bases between them. The CDR3 covers 13 residues. This entry comes from a study of blood T cell repertoires in COVID-19. On the study more broadly: From the United States, Italy and Spain came samples of acute and convalescent COVID-19. PBMCs, B-cell-depleted T cells, or T cells provided the cDNA or gDNA that made up the material.

In the original processing: Quantification of nucleated cells was approximated via reference gene primer amplification. The method was immunoSEQ multiplex PCR; TCRdb's version includes in-frame clones alone and lacks a portion of them. D and trimming come from the DNA, and the V and J calls and clone size come from that table. The data show 150,000 to 200,000 clones, about 86% seen once. Material for sequencing was peripheral blood. The receptor comes from a man younger than 35 with acute or convalescent COVID-19. This chain connects TRBV25-1 to TRBJ1-2; tentatively, D is TRBD1 (5 bases). CDR3 sequence: CASSAGGNYGYTF. The DNA for the CDR3 is TGTGCCAGCAGTGCTGGGGGGAACTATGGCTACACCTTC.